At least ten counts were recorded for the clone carrying this T cell receptor beta chain. Its antigen is not identified. This sample stems from a study of human T cells and chemical hapten exposure. CDR1 and CDR2 from the germline V gene are MNHEY and SVGEGT. CDR3 size: 15 residues. The V gene end was trimmed by 6 bases and the J gene end by 3 bases; junction bases not matched to a gene: 7. Study-level findings and limits: Patch test score was positively correlated with the counts of PT1 expanded TCRs.

Stated time point: patch test 1, 2 weeks after DPC sensitization. Treatment specified: therapeutic diphenylcyclopropenone sensitization with weekly scalp DPC. TCRdb re-derived calls from the RACE reads in MiXCR, one entry per CDR3 protein. The sample has roughly 120,000 distinct CDR3 sequences, 12% seen once. The material sequenced was whole blood, taken in connection with sensitization to the hapten diphenylcyclopropenone (DPC). This sequence originates from a woman aged 45-65 years with alopecia areata. Some clones in this sample may be carry-over from other donors' samples. The chain links TRBV6-2 or TRBV6-3 to TRBJ2-7, with 11 bases matching TRBD1. The CDR3 nucleotides are TGTGCCAGCAGCCAGACCGGGACAGGGGGCTACGAGCAGTACTTC. It is translated as CASSQTGTGGYEQYF.